This is a list of T cell receptor beta chains from one sample in a study of T cell repertoires in cytomegalovirus infection. TCRdb re-called the reads through MiXCR, storing one row per CDR3 protein. The table includes roughly 200,000 distinct CDR3 sequences, approximately 17% detected once. Sequenced: CD8+ T cells from PBMCs. The receptors stem from a human donor in good health (CMV status not recorded). Some clones in this sample may be carry-over from other donors' samples. The CDR3 runs from the conserved cysteine through the conserved F or W. D genes are given only for firm matches. The size entry is marked missing in some rows and otherwise reads once, few, many or a size class.

d_gene	v_gene	j_gene	abundance	CDR3nt	CDR3aa
.	TRBV27	TRBJ1-5	.	TGTGCCAGCAGTCAACGCCAGGACAATCAGCCCCAGCATTTT	CASSQRQDNQPQHF
.	TRBV7-2	TRBJ2-7	.	TGTGCCAGTTCACGGGGGACCTACGAGCAGTACTTC	CASSRGTYEQYF
TRBD1	TRBV28	TRBJ2-3	.	TGTGCCAGCAGTTTCAGCGGGACAGGGAGTGGTACAGATACGCAGTATTTT	CASSFSGTGSGTDTQYF
TRBD2	TRBV20-1	TRBJ2-5	.	TGCAGTGCCGTGGGGCTAGCGGGGGTTCAAGAGACCCAGTACTTC	CSAVGLAGVQETQYF
.	TRBV7-3	TRBJ1-1	few	TGTGCCAGCAGCTTGTCACAGGGGAACACTGAAGCTTTCTTT	CASSLSQGNTEAFF
TRBD2	TRBV7-9	TRBJ2-2	few	TGTGCCAGCAGCACCTCGCAGCGGGGGAACACCGGGGAGCTGTTTTTT	CASSTSQRGNTGELFF
.	TRBV28	TRBJ1-1	.	TGTGCCAGCAGTTTATGGGCAGGGGATGGGCACACTGAAGCTTTCTTT	CASSLWAGDGHTEAFF
.	TRBV4-1	TRBJ1-2	few	TGCGCCAGCAGCCAAGATCAGGGCACCAACTATGGCTACACCTTC	CASSQDQGTNYGYTF
.	TRBV7-9	TRBJ2-1	few	TGTGCCAGCAGCTTAGATGGCAGGGTTTTTGAGCAGTTCTTC	CASSLDGRVFEQFF
.	TRBV6-5	TRBJ2-5	once	TGTGCCAGCAGTTACTCGGTAACGGGGAACCAAGAGACCCAGTACTTC	CASSYSVTGNQETQYF
.	TRBV4-1	TRBJ1-4	.	TGCGCCAGCAGCCCTACCGAGGAAAAACTGTTTTTT	CASSPTEEKLFF
TRBD2	TRBV27	TRBJ2-1	.	TGTGCCAGCAGTTTCGTGCGGGGGGGCAACAATGAGCAGTTCTTC	CASSFVRGGNNEQFF
.	TRBV7-8	TRBJ2-1	many	TGTGCCAGCAGCTTTCAGGCTGGTAATAATGAGCAGTTCTTC	CASSFQAGNNEQFF
TRBD1	TRBV7-9	TRBJ2-1	few	TGTGCCAGCAGCTTACAGGGGGCGCGACGGACTAACAATGAGCAGTTCTTC	CASSLQGARRTNNEQFF
TRBD2	TRBV28	TRBJ2-7	few	TGTGCCAGCAGTTCCCACGGGTGGATAGCGGGGGTTCCCTACGAGCAGTACTTC	CASSSHGWIAGVPYEQYF
.	TRBV7-9	TRBJ1-2	.	TGTGCCAGCAGCTTCCCGGGGGCCGGGGACTATGGCTACACCTTC	CASSFPGAGDYGYTF
TRBD2	TRBV7-8	TRBJ2-1	few	TGTGCCAGCAGCAGACTAGCGGGGGGGTTCACCTACAATGAGCAGTTCTTC	CASSRLAGGFTYNEQFF
.	TRBV7-8	TRBJ1-5	many	TGTGCCAGCAGCTTATGGGGGTATCAGCCCCAGCATTTT	CASSLWGYQPQHF
TRBD2	TRBV6-1	TRBJ2-7	few	TGTGCCAGCAGACCCGGGACTAGCGGGACGAGATCCTACGAGCAGTACTTC	CASRPGTSGTRSYEQYF
.	TRBV20-1	TRBJ2-7	.	TGCAGTGCTAGAACTTACAGGGGAGGGTCGGTTGAGGACTTC	CSARTYRGGSVEDF
TRBD2	TRBV6-2/TRBV6-3	TRBJ2-1	few	TGTGCCAGCACCCCCCTGGGGACTAGCGGGGGGACCCTCTACAATGAGCAGTTCTTC	CASTPLGTSGGTLYNEQFF
.	TRBV28	TRBJ1-2	few	TGTGCCAGCAGTCCCCTGATCGAGGCGAACTATGGCTACACCTTC	CASSPLIEANYGYTF
.	TRBV7-8	TRBJ2-5	.	TGTGCCAGCAGCTTAGGGGACACTGCGGAGACCCAGTACTTC	CASSLGDTAETQYF
TRBD1	TRBV27	TRBJ2-3	few	TGTGCCAGCAGAGACAGGGCACCTGATACGCAGTATTTT	CASRDRAPDTQYF
.	TRBV20-1	TRBJ1-2	.	TGCAGTGCTAGAGTAGCAGGGAACTATGGCTACACCTTC	CSARVAGNYGYTF
TRBD1	TRBV6-5	TRBJ1-4	few	TGTGCCAGCAGTCACGGGACAGAGGCAACTAATGAAAAACTGTTTTTT	CASSHGTEATNEKLFF
.	TRBV10-2	TRBJ2-1	few	TGCGCCAGCAGGCGGGACAGCTTCAATGAGCAGTTCTTC	CASRRDSFNEQFF
.	TRBV27	TRBJ2-1	few	TGTGCCAGCAGTTTAACAGGCCTCTCCTACAATGAGCAGTTCTTC	CASSLTGLSYNEQFF
.	TRBV7-2	TRBJ2-5	.	TGTGCCAGCAGCTTAGAGGGGATAGGTCGAGAGACCCAGTACTTC	CASSLEGIGRETQYF
.	TRBV19	TRBJ2-1	.	TGTGCCAGTAAACCCTTTGACAGCTACAATGAGCAGTTCTTC	CASKPFDSYNEQFF
TRBD2	TRBV6-5	TRBJ2-5	.	TGTGCCAGCAGTTACTCGCCTAGCGGGGAGGAGACCCAGTACTTC	CASSYSPSGEETQYF